A single sample gave rise to the 28 T cell receptor beta chains below, sequenced in a study of T cell responses to AZD1222 COVID-19 vaccine. Here immunoSEQ multiplex PCR was the method, and the copy in TCRdb shows in-frame clones only, minus some. The profile shows roughly 140,000 clones, over 80% of them singletons. The input for sequencing was peripheral blood, taken on day 0 of MenACWY control vaccination. The receptors originated from an adult in good health.

This chain connects TRBV2 to TRBJ1-1; no definite D call. Trimming cost V 7 bases and J 1 base, with 10 bases left between them. There are 13 residues in the CDR3. Germline V gene data show CDR1 as SNHLY and CDR2 as FYNNEI. Here the CDR3 reads CASTASANTEAFF. The CDR3, as DNA: TGTGCCAGCACCGCGTCAGCGAACACTGAAGCTTTCTTT.

The chain joins TRBV3-1 (or the pseudogene TRBV3-2) to TRBJ2-2; D ambiguous. Deletions cut 0 bases from V and 5 bases from J, with 13 bases between. This CDR3 comprises 16 residues. In germline, CDR1 is LGHDT, CDR2 YNNKEL (reference sequence). The CDR3 here is CASSQDPHSGTGELFF. Written as DNA, the CDR3 is TGTGCCAGCAGCCAAGATCCCCATTCGGGTACCGGGGAGCTGTTTTTT.

The chain carries TRBV9 and TRBJ1-2, with a tentative D call TRBD1 (6 bases). The germline V gene encodes CDR1 SGDLS and CDR2 YYNGEE. The CDR3 covers 14 residues. The V gene lost 4 bases and the J gene lost 4 bases, with 14 bases spanning the gap. DNA for the CDR3: TGTGCCAGCAGCCGCAACAGGGAGGTCTATGGCTACACCTTC. This gives the protein CASSRNREVYGYTF.

V gene TRBV14 combines with J gene TRBJ1-1; TRBD1 might be the D (6 bases). CDR1 and CDR2 from the germline V gene are SGHDN and FVKESK. The CDR3 is 17 residues long. Trimming took off 4 bases at V and 5 bases at J, with 23 bases between the two ends. CDR3 in amino acids: CASSLRTGPRWVTEAFF. CDR3 nucleotide sequence: TGTGCCAGCAGCCTGCGAACAGGGCCGCGCTGGGTAACTGAAGCTTTCTTT.

The chain uses TRBV6-5 and TRBJ2-7; 10 positions agree with TRBD1. J lost 6 bases, V lost 5 bases, and 7 bases had no gene match. The V gene's germline CDR1 is MNHEY and CDR2 SVGAGI. The CDR3 is made up of 14 amino acids. CDR3 residues: CASSPTGGLFEQYF. The DNA of the CDR3 is TGTGCCAGCAGTCCGACAGGGGGCCTGTTCGAGCAGTACTTC.

The chain links TRBV7-2 to TRBJ2-7; no definite D call. Germline loops: CDR1 SGHTA, CDR2 FQGNSA. The V and J ends lost 3 bases and 2 bases respectively, with 8 bases between them. The CDR3 consists of 13 residues. In DNA, the CDR3 is TGTGCCAGCAGCTTTCGGATAACCTACGAGCAGTACTTC. Translated, it gives CASSFRITYEQYF.

This clone was counted a few times. V usage is TRBV13 and J usage is TRBJ1-5; tentatively, D is TRBD1 (5 bases). Germline CDR1 is PRHDT and CDR2 is FYEKMQ (reference sequence). V was clipped by 5 bases and J by 1 base, with 21 bases between them. The CDR3 has 18 amino acids. CDR3 sequence: CASSPWTLSGQSNQPQHF. CDR3 DNA: TGTGCCAGCAGCCCATGGACACTCTCGGGTCAAAGCAATCAGCCCCAGCATTTT.

To note about this clone: A junction boundary mismatches the germline segment, possibly from a read error. The chain recombines TRBV7-7 with TRBJ2-2, with D tentatively TRBD1 or TRBD2 (6 bases each). Looked up from germline, CDR1 is SSHAT and CDR2 is FNYEAQ (reference sequence). The CDR3 totals 16 residues. Written as DNA, the CDR3 is TGTGCTAGCAGCCCCCTAAGGGGGGAAAACACCGGGGAGCTGTTTTTT. Translation: CASSPLRGENTGELFF.

This chain links TRBV19 with TRBJ2-2, with 12 bases fitting TRBD2. CDR1 is LNHDA, CDR2 SQIVND, per germline (reference sequence). The length of the CDR3 is 16 residues. The V gene end was trimmed by 8 bases and the J gene end by 0 bases; junction bases not matched to a gene: 4. CDR3 nucleotides: TGTGCCAGTGGACTAGCGGGGCATACGAACACCGGGGAGCTGTTTTTT. Protein product: CASGLAGHTNTGELFF.

The table lists this clone with a count of one. The chain links TRBV5-1 to TRBJ2-7; possible D gene TRBD2, 6 bases. Trimming removed 5 bases at V and 2 bases at J, with 17 bases between. CDR3 size: 15 residues. CDR1 and CDR2 (germline): SGHRS, YFSETQ. CDR3 residues: CASRLSGVGTYEQYF. The CDR3, as DNA: TGCGCCAGCAGGCTTTCGGGAGTAGGGACCTACGAGCAGTACTTC.

This clone was seen more than once but under ten times. The genes are TRBV7-3 and TRBJ2-1; possibly TRBD1 for D (6 bases). Germline CDR1 is SGHTA and CDR2 is FQGTGA. V was shortened by 5 bases and J by 9 bases, with 11 bases between the two germline ends. The CDR3 loop spans 12 amino acids. CDR3 in DNA: TGTGCCAGCAGCAATACAGGGCCTGAGCAGTTCTTC. Its translation: CASSNTGPEQFF.

The chain combines TRBV5-6 with TRBJ1-2, with a possible D match to TRBD1 (5 bases). There are 14 residues in the CDR3. Germline CDR1 is SGHDT and CDR2 is YYEEEE. The V end lost 9 bases, the J end lost 2 bases, and 17 bases lay between the germline ends. CDR3 nucleotides: TGTGCCACCCTAGAGGGGCGACGGAACTATGGCTACACCTTC. Amino acid sequence: CATLEGRRNYGYTF.

This rearrangement joins TRBV11-2 to TRBJ2-2; 7 positions match TRBD2. This CDR3 contains 15 residues. V lost 6 bases and J lost 0; bases outside the gene matches: 4. In germline, CDR1 is SGHAT, CDR2 FQNNGV. CDR3 nucleotides: TGTGCCAGCAGAAAGAGCGGGACGAACACCGGGGAGCTGTTTTTT. It yields the protein CASRKSGTNTGELFF.

J is TRBJ1-2 and V is TRBV30; no firm D call. The germline V gene encodes CDR1 GTSNPN and CDR2 SVGIG (reference sequence). The CDR3 spans 14 residues. With 2 bases removed from V and 4 bases from J, the gap between germline ends came to 14 bases. The CDR3 loop is CAWSLTLGLYGYTF. The CDR3 DNA reads as TGTGCCTGGAGTTTAACTTTAGGTCTCTATGGCTACACCTTC.

The chain recombines TRBV6-6 with TRBJ1-2; no definite D call. CDR1 MNHNY and CDR2 SVGAGI come from the germline V gene (reference sequence). This CDR3 comprises 12 residues. V was shortened by 5 bases and J by 8 bases, with 12 bases between the two germline ends. CDR3 nucleotide sequence: TGTGCCAGCAGTACCCCCCTGGAGGGCTACACCTTC. Residues: CASSTPLEGYTF.

This clone was seen a single time. The gene calls are TRBV28 and TRBJ2-7, with 12 bases that match TRBD1. V lost 4 bases, J lost 9 bases, and 7 bases stayed unmatched. Germline V gene lookup returns CDR1 MDHEN and CDR2 SYDVKM. The CDR3 consists of 14 residues. The CDR3 region is CASSYRDRGHVQYF. In nucleotides, the CDR3 is TGTGCCAGCAGTTACCGGGACAGGGGGCATGTGCAGTACTTC.

J is TRBJ1-3 and V is TRBV4-2; D ambiguous. CDR1 is LGHNA and CDR2 is YNFKEQ in the germline V gene. The CDR3 sequence is 15 residues long. V was cut by 0 bases and J by 3 bases, with 9 bases left in between. CDR3 in amino acids: CASSQDLTLGNTIYF. The CDR3 nucleotides read TGTGCCAGCAGCCAAGATCTAACCCTTGGAAACACCATATATTTT.

V gene TRBV3-1 (or the pseudogene TRBV3-2) combines with J gene TRBJ1-3; no clear D. Between the trimmed V and J ends, which lost 7 bases and 4 bases, there was a span of 17 bases. The CDR3 is 15 residues long. Per the germline V gene, CDR1 is LGHDT and CDR2 is YNNKEL (reference sequence). The CDR3 loop reads CASNSDRLSGNTIYF. The CDR3 region has the DNA TGTGCCAGCAACTCGGACCGACTCTCGGGAAACACCATATATTTT.

This sequence joins TRBV9 and TRBJ2-2; 15 bases fit TRBD2. CDR3 length: 18 amino acids. Germline values: CDR1 SGDLS, CDR2 YYNGEE. V shed 0 bases, J shed 3 bases, and the junction held 3 bases outside the gene matches. The CDR3 is CASSVGGTSGRYTGELFF. In DNA form, the CDR3 reads TGTGCCAGCAGCGTAGGGGGGACTAGCGGGAGGTACACCGGGGAGCTGTTTTTT.

The chain combines TRBV18 with TRBJ2-5; 8 positions match TRBD2. This CDR3 is built from 15 residues. Trimming at V came to 3 bases and at J to 5 bases, leaving 8 bases not matched to a gene. Germline V lookup: CDR1 KGHSH, CDR2 LQKENI. The CDR3 bases are TGTGCCAGCTCACCGTACCCGGGGGGGATGGAGACCCAGTACTTC. This codes for CASSPYPGGMETQYF. The full variable domain, completed using reference TRBV18 and TRBJ2-5, is NAGVMQNPRHLVRRRGQEARLRCSPMKGHSHVYWYRQLPEEGLKFMVYLQKENIIDESGMPKERFSAEFPKEGPSILRIQQVVRGDSAAYFCASSPYPGGMETQYFGPGTRLLVL.

V gene TRBV4-1 combines with J gene TRBJ2-2; possibly TRBD1 or TRBD2 for D (5 bases each). The CDR3 totals 16 residues. The germline V gene has CDR1 MGHRA and CDR2 YSYEKL. V shed 6 bases and J shed 0 bases, with 14 bases lying between them. The CDR3 loop reads CASRMGVTSNTGELFF. The CDR3 DNA sequence: TGCGCCAGCAGGATGGGGGTGACCTCGAACACCGGGGAGCTGTTTTTT.

V gene TRBV18 combines with J gene TRBJ1-2; no definite D call. In germline, CDR1 is KGHSH, CDR2 LQKENI. The CDR3 runs 13 residues. V lost 3 bases to trimming and J lost 8 bases, with 13 bases between them. CDR3 amino acids: CASSPPWGSGYTF. CDR3 sequence (DNA): TGTGCCAGCTCACCCCCCTGGGGATCGGGCTACACCTTC.

This clone appeared a few times. The CDR3 DNA reads TGTGCCAGCAGTTTAACAGGGCCCTCCTACGAGCAGTACTTC. Protein product: CASSLTGPSYEQYF. The rearrangement joins TRBV28 to TRBJ2-7; tentative D call: TRBD1 (6 bases). The germline gives CDR1 MDHEN, CDR2 SYDVKM. The CDR3 contains 14 residues. V was cut by 2 bases and J by 0 bases, with 8 bases left in between. The variable domain in full, with the rest retrieved from reference TRBV28 and TRBJ2-7, is DVKVTQSSRYLVKRTGEKVFLECVQDMDHENMFWYRQDPGLGLRLIYFSYDVKMKEKGDIPEGYSVSREKKERFSLILESASTNQTSMYLCASSLTGPSYEQYFGPGTRLTVT.

The genes are TRBV6-4 and TRBJ1-3; D is unclear. V was clipped by 0 bases and J by 0 bases, with 6 bases between them. The germline V gene has CDR1 MRHNA and CDR2 SNTAGT. The CDR3 consists of 15 residues. DNA of the CDR3: TGTGCCAGCAGTGACTCAGGGAGCTCTGGAAACACCATATATTTT. Translation gives CASSDSGSSGNTIYF.

The chain joins TRBV11-2 to TRBJ1-6; no firm D call. Trimming took 6 bases from V and 13 from J, leaving 13 bases between them. The CDR3 runs 12 residues. Looked up from germline, CDR1 is SGHAT and CDR2 is FQNNGV. CDR3 region: CASRGMGRPLHF. CDR3 sequence (DNA): TGTGCCAGCAGGGGAATGGGGAGGCCCCTCCACTTT.

The J gene is TRBJ1-5, the V gene TRBV27, with D tentatively TRBD1 (6 bases). The ends were cut back, 6 bases at V and 10 bases at J, with 16 bases in the middle. The germline V gene encodes CDR1 MNHEY and CDR2 SMNVEV (reference sequence). The CDR3 contains 13 residues. CDR3 nucleotides: TGTGCCAGCAGCGACATCGGGGGCGCTCCCCAGCATTTT. Its protein is CASSDIGGAPQHF.

V usage is TRBV28 and J usage is TRBJ1-2, with a weak D call TRBD1 (5 bases). Germline values: CDR1 MDHEN, CDR2 SYDVKM. The CDR3 spans 12 residues. Trimming took 1 base from V and 7 from J, leaving 7 bases between them. The CDR3 here is CASSLFRVGYTF. In DNA, the CDR3 is TGTGCCAGCAGTTTATTCAGGGTTGGCTACACCTTC.

The CDR3 reads CASGSTESYEQYF. DNA for the CDR3: TGTGCTAGTGGTTCGACAGAGTCCTACGAGCAGTACTTC. The V gene is TRBV12-5, the J gene TRBJ2-7, with D perhaps TRBD1 (5 bases). In germline, CDR1 is LGHNT, CDR2 FRNRAP. The V gene lost 4 bases and the J gene lost 1 base, with 8 bases spanning the gap. The CDR3 covers 13 residues.